This T cell receptor beta chain was retrieved from a study of T cell changes during pregnancy in multiple sclerosis. CDR1 is SGHRS, CDR2 YFSETQ, per germline. This CDR3 is built from 14 residues. The V end was cut by 0 bases, the J end by 0 bases, with 7 bases between. This clone was observed a single time. Sequenced by immunoSEQ multiplex PCR; TCRdb stores in-frame clones only, minus some. Of tens of thousands of clones detected, roughly nine tenths appear once; the ten largest clones hold nearly 0.2%. The sample was CD4+ T cells from peripheral blood mononuclear cells, taken in the second trimester of pregnancy. The gene calls are TRBV5-1 and TRBJ2-7; tentative D call: TRBD2 (5 bases). This clonotype was obtained from a female donor with multiple sclerosis, enrolled in a pregnancy study. Here the CDR3 DNA reads TGCGCCAGCAGCTTGGCGGGGTACTCCTACGAGCAGTACTTC. This codes for CASSLAGYSYEQYF.